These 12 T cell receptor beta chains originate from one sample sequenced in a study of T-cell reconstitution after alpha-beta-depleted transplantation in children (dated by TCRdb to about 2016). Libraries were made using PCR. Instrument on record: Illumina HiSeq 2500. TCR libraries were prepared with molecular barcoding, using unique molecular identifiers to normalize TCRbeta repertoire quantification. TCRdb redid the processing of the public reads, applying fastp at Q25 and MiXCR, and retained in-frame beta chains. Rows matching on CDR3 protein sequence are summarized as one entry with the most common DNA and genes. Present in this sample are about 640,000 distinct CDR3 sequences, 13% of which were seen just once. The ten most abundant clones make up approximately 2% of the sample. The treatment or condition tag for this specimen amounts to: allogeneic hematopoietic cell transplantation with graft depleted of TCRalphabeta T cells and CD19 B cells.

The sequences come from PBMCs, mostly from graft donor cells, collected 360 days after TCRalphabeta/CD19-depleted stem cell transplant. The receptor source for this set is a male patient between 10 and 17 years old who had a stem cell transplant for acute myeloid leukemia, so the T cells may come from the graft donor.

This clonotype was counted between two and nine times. In nucleotides, the CDR3 is TGCAGCGTTGAAGATCGGGCACAAGCAAATGAAAAACTGTTTTTT. Its translation is CSVEDRAQANEKLFF. The chain employs TRBV29-1 and TRBJ1-4; no clear D. The CDR3 is 15 amino acids. CDR1 and CDR2 from the germline V gene are SQVTM and ANQGSEA. Trimming cost V 0 bases and J 5 bases, with 13 bases left between them.

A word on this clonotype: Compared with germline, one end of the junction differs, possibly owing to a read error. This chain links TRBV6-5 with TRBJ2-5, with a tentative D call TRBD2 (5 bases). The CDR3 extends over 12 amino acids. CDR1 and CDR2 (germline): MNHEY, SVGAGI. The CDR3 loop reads CGSGLGQETQYF. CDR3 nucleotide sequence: TGTGGCAGCGGTTTAGGACAAGAGACCCAGTACTTC.

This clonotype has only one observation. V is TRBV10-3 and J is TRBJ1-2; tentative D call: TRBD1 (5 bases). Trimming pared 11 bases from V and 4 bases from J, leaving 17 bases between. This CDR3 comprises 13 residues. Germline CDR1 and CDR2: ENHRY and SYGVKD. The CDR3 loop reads CAASGVQRYGYTF. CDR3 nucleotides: TGTGCCGCCTCGGGGGTTCAACGCTATGGCTACACCTTC.

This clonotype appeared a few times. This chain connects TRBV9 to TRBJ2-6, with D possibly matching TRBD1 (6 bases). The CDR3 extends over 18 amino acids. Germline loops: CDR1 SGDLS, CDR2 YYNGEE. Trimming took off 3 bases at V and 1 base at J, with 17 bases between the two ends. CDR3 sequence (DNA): TGTGCCAGCAGCGGGAGAAATTTACAGGGTTCTGGGGCCAACGTCCTGACTTTC. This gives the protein CASSGRNLQGSGANVLTF.

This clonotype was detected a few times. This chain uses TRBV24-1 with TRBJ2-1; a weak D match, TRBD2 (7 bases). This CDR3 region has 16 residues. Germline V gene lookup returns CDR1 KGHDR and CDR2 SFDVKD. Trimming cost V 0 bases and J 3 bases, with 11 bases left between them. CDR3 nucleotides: TGTGCCACCAGTGATTTGCAGGGAGGGGGCTACAATGAGCAGTTCTTC. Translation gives CATSDLQGGGYNEQFF.

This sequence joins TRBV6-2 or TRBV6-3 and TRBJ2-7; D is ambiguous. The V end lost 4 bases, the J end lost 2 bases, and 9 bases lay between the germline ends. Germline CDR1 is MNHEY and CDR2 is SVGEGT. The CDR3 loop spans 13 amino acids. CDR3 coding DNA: TGTGCCAGCAGTTGGACGGCAGCCTACGAGCAGTACTTC. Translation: CASSWTAAYEQYF.

The CDR3 sequence is CATSRDPLAGGYYEQYF. The DNA for the CDR3 is TGTGCCACCAGCAGAGATCCCCTAGCGGGAGGATACTACGAGCAGTACTTC. V is TRBV15 and J is TRBJ2-7, with 11 nucleotides matching TRBD2. The CDR3 totals 17 residues. Germline trimming cut 0 bases from V and 3 bases from J; bases unmatched to any gene: 7. Looked up from germline, CDR1 is LNHNV and CDR2 is YYDKDF (reference sequence).

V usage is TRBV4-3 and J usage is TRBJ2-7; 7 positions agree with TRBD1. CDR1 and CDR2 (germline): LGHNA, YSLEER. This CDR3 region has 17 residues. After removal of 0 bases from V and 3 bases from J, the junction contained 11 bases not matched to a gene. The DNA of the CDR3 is TGCGCCAGCAGCCAAGATCCGAGGGCGACAGGGATCTACGAGCAGTACTTC. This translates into CASSQDPRATGIYEQYF.

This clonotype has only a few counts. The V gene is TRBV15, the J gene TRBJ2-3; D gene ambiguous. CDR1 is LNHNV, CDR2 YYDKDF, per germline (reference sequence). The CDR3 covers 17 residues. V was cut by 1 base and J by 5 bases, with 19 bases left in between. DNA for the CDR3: TGTGCCACCAGCAGAGCCGGGCTTCTGGGATACGGAGATACGCAGTATTTT. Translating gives CATSRAGLLGYGDTQYF.

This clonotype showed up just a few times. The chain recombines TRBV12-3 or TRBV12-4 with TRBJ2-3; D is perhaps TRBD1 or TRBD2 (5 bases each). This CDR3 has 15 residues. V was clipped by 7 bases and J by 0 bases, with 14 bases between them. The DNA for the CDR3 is TGTGCCAGCACCAAAGAGGGGCTTAGCACAGATACGCAGTATTTT. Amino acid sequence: CASTKEGLSTDTQYF.

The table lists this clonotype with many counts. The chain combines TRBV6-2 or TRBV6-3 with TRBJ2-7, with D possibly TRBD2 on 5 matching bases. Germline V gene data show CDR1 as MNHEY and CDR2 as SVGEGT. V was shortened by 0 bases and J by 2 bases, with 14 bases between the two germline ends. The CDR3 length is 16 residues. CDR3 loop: CASSYSSRVPPYEQYF. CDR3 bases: TGTGCCAGCAGTTACTCTTCGAGGGTCCCTCCCTACGAGCAGTACTTC.

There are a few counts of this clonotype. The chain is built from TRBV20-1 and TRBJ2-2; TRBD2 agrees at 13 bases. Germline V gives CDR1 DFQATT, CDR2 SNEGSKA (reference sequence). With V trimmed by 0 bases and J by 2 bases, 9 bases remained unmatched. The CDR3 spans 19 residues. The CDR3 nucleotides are TGCAGTGCTAGAGATCGGAGACTAGCGGGAGGCCGAAACACCGGGGAGCTGTTTTTT. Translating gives CSARDRRLAGGRNTGELFF.